The entry below gives a single T cell receptor beta chain sequence along with its context. CDR3 length equals 12 residues. Looked up from germline, CDR1 is SEHNR and CDR2 is FQNEAQ (reference sequence). Trimming removed 8 bases at V and 9 bases at J, with 14 bases between. This specimen belongs to a study of control samples from healthy donors and cancer patients. This table comes from immunoSEQ multiplex PCR, and its TCRdb copy is limited to in-frame clones, with some not included. The sample lists under 450,000 clones; 75% to 95% were seen once. Sequencing was carried out using PBMCs. J is TRBJ1-5 and V is TRBV7-9; D gene uncertain. The source of this sequence is a man aged 35-49 years with head and neck cancer. CDR3 protein: CASSDVGRPQHF. CDR3 nucleotides: TGTGCCAGCTCGGATGTTGGACGGCCCCAGCATTTT.